Each of the 11 T cell receptor beta chains below was sequenced from the same sample in a study of T cell responses to AZD1222 COVID-19 vaccine. The table came from immunoSEQ multiplex PCR; TCRdb's copy has only in-frame clones and leaves some out. The sample carries over 90,000 clones, roughly 88% recorded once. The source material was peripheral blood, sampled on day 0 of AZD1222 vaccination. The receptor source for this set is an adult in good health.

The J gene is TRBJ2-1, the V gene TRBV24-1; D gene unclear. In germline, CDR1 is KGHDR, CDR2 SFDVKD. Trimming took 4 bases from V and 5 from J, leaving 17 bases between them. The CDR3 sequence is 16 residues long. The CDR3 region is CATSEGIAGPDNEQFF. The DNA of the CDR3 is TGTGCCACCAGTGAGGGGATTGCCGGGCCGGACAATGAGCAGTTCTTC.

This clone was recorded only once. The rearrangement links TRBV28 to TRBJ2-1; TRBD2 matches 7 bases. The CDR3 spans 14 residues. Looked up from germline, CDR1 is MDHEN and CDR2 is SYDVKM. Trimming at V came to 7 bases and at J to 4 bases, leaving 7 bases not matched to a gene. The CDR3, as DNA: TGTGCCAGCACGGCGCCCGGGGGGTACAATGAGCAGTTCTTC. Amino acids: CASTAPGGYNEQFF.

The chain employs TRBV25-1 and TRBJ1-2; TRBD1 might be the D (6 bases). Germline V gene data show CDR1 as MGHDK and CDR2 as SYGVNS. V was cut by 7 bases and J by 8 bases, with 14 bases left in between. The CDR3 has 12 residues. The CDR3 reads CASNREGGGYTF. The CDR3 coding sequence is TGTGCCAGCAACAGGGAGGGTGGAGGCTACACCTTC.

The chain uses TRBV19 and TRBJ1-6; D unclear. The V gene's germline CDR1 is LNHDA and CDR2 SQIVND (reference sequence). The CDR3 is made up of 13 amino acids. Trimming shortened V by 8 bases and J by 8 bases, and 13 bases separated the two germline ends. The DNA of the CDR3 is TGTGCCAGTGCTCGGACCGAGGATTCACCCCTCCACTTT. It specifies CASARTEDSPLHF.

This chain's CDR3 is CASSQTPDRVDTEAFF. The CDR3 DNA reads TGCGCCAGCAGCCAAACGCCAGACAGGGTAGACACTGAAGCTTTCTTT. The rearrangement joins TRBV5-1 to TRBJ1-1; 7 nucleotides align to TRBD1. Germline V gene data show CDR1 as SGHRS and CDR2 as YFSETQ. This CDR3 is 16 amino acids long. V lost 4 bases and J lost 3; bases outside the gene matches: 12. Full variable domain (missing parts from reference TRBV5-1 and TRBJ1-1): KAGVTQTPRYLIKTRGQQVTLSCSPISGHRSVSWYQQTPGQGLQFLFEYFSETQRNKGNFPGRFSGRQFSNSRSEMNVSTLELGDSALYLCASSQTPDRVDTEAFFGQGTRLTVV.

The table lists this clone with a few counts. V gene TRBV13 combines with J gene TRBJ1-2; D gene unclear. CDR3 length equals 12 residues. Trimming removed 4 bases at V and 7 bases at J, with 10 bases between. In germline, CDR1 is PRHDT, CDR2 FYEKMQ (reference sequence). The CDR3 here is CASSSSPIGYTF. CDR3 bases: TGTGCCAGCAGCTCCTCCCCGATTGGCTACACCTTC.

The chain employs TRBV5-3 and TRBJ2-7; D unresolved. TRBV5-3 carries the ORF label, with uncertain function. The CDR3 is made up of 15 amino acids. Deletions cut 1 base from V and 4 bases from J, with 15 bases between. The CDR3: CARSLYSGDIYEQYF. CDR3 sequence (DNA): TGTGCCAGAAGCTTGTATAGTGGCGATATTTACGAGCAGTACTTC.

J is TRBJ2-1 and V is TRBV5-4; 12 positions agree with TRBD2. The V gene's germline CDR1 is SGHNT and CDR2 YYREEE (reference sequence). This CDR3 is built from 17 residues. The ends lost 0 bases at V and 3 bases at J; junction bases unmatched: 4. The CDR3: CASSLGLAGDSYNEQFF. The CDR3 DNA is TGTGCCAGCAGCTTGGGACTAGCGGGAGACAGCTACAATGAGCAGTTCTTC. The full variable domain, rest sourced from reference TRBV5-4 and TRBJ2-1, is ETGVTQSPTHLIKTRGQQVTLRCSSQSGHNTVSWYQQALGQGPQFIFQYYREEENGRGNFPPRFSGLQFPNYSSELNVNALELDDSALYLCASSLGLAGDSYNEQFFGPGTRLTVL.

This clone was observed a single time. J is TRBJ2-7 and V is TRBV27; the match to TRBD1 covers 10 bases. Trimming cost V 5 bases and J 4 bases; bases outside gene matches: 8. The germline V gene encodes CDR1 MNHEY and CDR2 SMNVEV (reference sequence). The CDR3 runs to 15 residues. The CDR3 protein is CASSPGTGVLYEQYF. In nucleotides, the CDR3 is TGTGCCAGCAGTCCGGGGACAGGGGTCCTTTACGAGCAGTACTTC.

In DNA form, the CDR3 reads TGTGCCAGCAGTTACTCTGGCAGGGGAGCTAACACCGGGGAGCTGTTTTTT. Its protein is CASSYSGRGANTGELFF. The genes are TRBV6-2 or TRBV6-3 and TRBJ2-2; D is possibly TRBD1 (6 bases). The CDR3 extends over 17 amino acids. Per the germline V gene, CDR1 is MNHEY and CDR2 is SVGEGT. V was shortened by 0 bases and J by 2 bases, with 13 bases between the two germline ends.

This rearrangement joins TRBV6-2 or TRBV6-3 to TRBJ1-6; 8 nucleotides line up with TRBD1. Trimming cost V 5 bases and J 5 bases; bases outside gene matches: 8. The CDR3 covers 16 residues. Germline CDR1 is MNHEY and CDR2 is SVGEGT. The CDR3 DNA is TGTGCCAGCAGTGAGGACAGGGCATCGGATAATTCACCCCTCCACTTT. Its protein product is CASSEDRASDNSPLHF.